Sequencing of this T cell receptor beta chain was carried out in a study of molecular identifiers for immune sequencing clone quantification. V lost 4 bases to trimming and J lost 5 bases; unmatched junction nucleotides: 4. Germline loops: CDR1 SGHTA, CDR2 FQGNSA. CDR3 length: 15 amino acids. This clonotype was seen at least ten times. TCRdb re-analysed the PCR reads in MiXCR, keeping a single row per CDR3 protein. In the table there are some 650,000 distinct CDR3 sequences, 15% to 20% of which are singletons. The receptor was derived from a human donor in good health. Some libraries in this study had Jurkat cell RNA spiked in. V usage is TRBV7-2 and J usage is TRBJ2-3; TRBD2 agrees at 12 bases. Sequencing was done on a sample of naive CD8+ T cells from blood, with Jurkat cell RNA spiked in. Subset indicated: FACS-sorted CD8+CD4-CCR7+CD45RA+ naive T cells. In DNA, the CDR3 is TGTGCCAGCAGCTATTTGACTAGCGGGAGAGATACGCAGTATTTT. Translation: CASSYLTSGRDTQYF.